A single sample gave rise to the 2 T cell receptor beta chains below, sequenced in a study of T cell responses to AZD1222 COVID-19 vaccine. Method: immunoSEQ multiplex PCR; TCRdb's copy keeps in-frame clones and lacks some. The sample has approximately 160,000 clones; more than 70% are singletons. The sample consisted of peripheral blood, taken on day 0 of AZD1222 vaccination. The receptor set was obtained from an adult in good health.

The chain combines TRBV5-4 with TRBJ2-2; D is ambiguous. This CDR3 is 13 amino acids long. V shed 4 bases and J shed 7 bases, with 11 bases lying between them. In germline, CDR1 is SGHNT, CDR2 YYREEE (reference sequence). CDR3: CASSPGRYGELFF. CDR3 nucleotide sequence: TGTGCCAGCAGCCCCGGGCGGTACGGGGAGCTGTTTTTT.

The gene calls are TRBV7-2 and TRBJ1-5, with 7 bases matching TRBD1. The V gene's germline CDR1 is SGHTA and CDR2 FQGNSA. This CDR3 is built from 13 residues. With V trimmed by 5 bases and J by 6 bases, 4 bases remained unmatched. As DNA, the CDR3 is TGTGCCAGCAGCCCCACAGGGGTTCAGCCCCAGCATTTT. Amino acids: CASSPTGVQPQHF.